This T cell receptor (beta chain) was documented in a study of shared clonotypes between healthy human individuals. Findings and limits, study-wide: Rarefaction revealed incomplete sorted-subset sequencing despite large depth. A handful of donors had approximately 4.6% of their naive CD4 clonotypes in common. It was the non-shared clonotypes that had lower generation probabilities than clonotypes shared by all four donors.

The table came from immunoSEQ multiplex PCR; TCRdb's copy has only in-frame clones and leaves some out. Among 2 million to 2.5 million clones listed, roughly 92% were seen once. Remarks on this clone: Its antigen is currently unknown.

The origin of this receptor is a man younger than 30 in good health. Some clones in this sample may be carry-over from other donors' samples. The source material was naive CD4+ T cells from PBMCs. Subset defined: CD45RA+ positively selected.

CDR3 coding DNA: TGTGCCAGCAGCCCCTGGGGAGCGGGATACTCTGGGGCCAACGTCCTGACTTTC. Protein: CASSPWGAGYSGANVLTF. J is TRBJ2-6 and V is TRBV7-2; 7 bases fit TRBD2. Germline V CDR1 and CDR2: SGHTA, FQGNSA. Losses at the gene ends were 5 bases for V and 0 bases for J; bases not matched to a gene: 10. CDR3 length: 18 amino acids.